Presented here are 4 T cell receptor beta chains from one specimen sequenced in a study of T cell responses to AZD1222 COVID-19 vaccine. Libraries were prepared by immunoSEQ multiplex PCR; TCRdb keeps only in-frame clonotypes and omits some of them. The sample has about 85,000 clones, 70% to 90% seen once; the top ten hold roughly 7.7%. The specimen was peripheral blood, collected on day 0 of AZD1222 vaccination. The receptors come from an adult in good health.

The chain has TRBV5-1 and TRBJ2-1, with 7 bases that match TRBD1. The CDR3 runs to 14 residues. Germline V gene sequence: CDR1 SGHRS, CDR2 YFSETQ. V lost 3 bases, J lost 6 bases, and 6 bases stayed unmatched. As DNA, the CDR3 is TGCGCCAGCAGCTCCGGACAGGAGGCCAATGAGCAGTTCTTC. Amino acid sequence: CASSSGQEANEQFF.

The CDR3: CASSVRSSGANVLTF. The CDR3, as DNA: TGTGCCAGCAGCGTGCGGAGCTCTGGGGCCAACGTCCTGACTTTC. The chain carries TRBV9 and TRBJ2-6; D is undetermined. Between the trimmed V and J ends, which lost 2 bases and 0 bases, there was a span of 6 bases. The CDR3 has 15 residues. The germline V gene has CDR1 SGDLS and CDR2 YYNGEE.

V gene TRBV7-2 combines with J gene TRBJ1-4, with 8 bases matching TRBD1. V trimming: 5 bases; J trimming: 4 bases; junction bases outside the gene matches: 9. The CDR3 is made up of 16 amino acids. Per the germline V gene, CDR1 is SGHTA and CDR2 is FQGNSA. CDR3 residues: CASSPQTGQVNEKLFF. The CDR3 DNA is TGTGCCAGCAGCCCCCAGACGGGACAGGTTAATGAAAAACTGTTTTTT.

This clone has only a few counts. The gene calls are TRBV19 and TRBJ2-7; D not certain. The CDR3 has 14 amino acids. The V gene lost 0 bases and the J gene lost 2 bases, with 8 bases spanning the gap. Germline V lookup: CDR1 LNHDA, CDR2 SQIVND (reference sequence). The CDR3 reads CASSIDLFPYEQYF. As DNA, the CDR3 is TGTGCCAGTAGTATAGATCTGTTCCCCTACGAGCAGTACTTC.